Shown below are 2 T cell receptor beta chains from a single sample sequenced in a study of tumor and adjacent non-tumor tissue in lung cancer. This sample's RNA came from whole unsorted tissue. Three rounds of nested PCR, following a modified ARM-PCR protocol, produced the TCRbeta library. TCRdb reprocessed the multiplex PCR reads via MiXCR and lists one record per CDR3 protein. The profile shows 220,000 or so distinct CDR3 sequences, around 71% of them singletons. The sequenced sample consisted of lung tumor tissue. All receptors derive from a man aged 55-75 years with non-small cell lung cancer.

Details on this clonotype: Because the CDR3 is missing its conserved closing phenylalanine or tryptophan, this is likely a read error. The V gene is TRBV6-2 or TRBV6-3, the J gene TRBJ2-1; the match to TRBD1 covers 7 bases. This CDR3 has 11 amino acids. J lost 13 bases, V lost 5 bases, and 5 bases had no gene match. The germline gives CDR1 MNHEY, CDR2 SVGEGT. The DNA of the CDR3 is TGTGCCAGCAGTGCAGGGGGTGATCAGTTCGTC. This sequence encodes CASSAGGDQFV.

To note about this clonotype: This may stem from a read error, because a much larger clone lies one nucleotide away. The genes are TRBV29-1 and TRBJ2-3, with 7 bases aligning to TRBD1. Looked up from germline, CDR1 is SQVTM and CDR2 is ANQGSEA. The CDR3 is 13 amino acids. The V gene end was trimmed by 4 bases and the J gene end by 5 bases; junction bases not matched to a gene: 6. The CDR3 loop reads CSVAQGTVDTQYF. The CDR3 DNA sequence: TGCAGCGTTGCTCAGGGGACAGTAGATACGCAGTATTTT.